This is a list of T cell receptor beta chains from one sample in a study of CD8+CD57+ T cells in acquired aplastic anemia. MiXCR, run by TCRdb on the reads, gives a single entry per CDR3 protein. The sample records roughly 180,000 distinct CDR3 sequences, approximately 46% being singletons. The specimen sequenced was sorted CD4+, CD8+, or CD8+CD57+ T cells (not recorded which) from PBMCs. The receptors were sampled from a human donor in good health. CDR3s include the opening cysteine and the closing phenylalanine or tryptophan. D genes are given only for firm matches. Not all rows give a size; the values are once, few, many and, for expanded clones, a class.

TRBV19	-	many	TRBJ1-3	CASSYSSGNTIYF	TGTGCCAGTAGTTATTCAAGTGGAAACACCATATATTTT
TRBV7-3	TRBD1	-	TRBJ1-2	CASSLAQGNYGCTF	TGTGCCAGCAGTTTAGCACAGGGGAACTATGGCTGCACCTTC
TRBV7-2	-	many	TRBJ2-3	CVSSLGLYTDTQYF	TGTGTCAGCAGCTTGGGGTTATACACAGATACGCAGTATTTT
TRBV5-8	TRBD1	many	TRBJ1-4	CASSYGTGGNEKLFF	TGTGCCAGCAGCTATGGGACAGGGGGGAATGAAAAACTGTTTTTT
TRBV7-9	-	many	TRBJ1-2	CASSEDRLLGGYTF	TGTGCCAGCAGCGAAGACAGGCTCCTGGGAGGCTACACCTTC
TRBV11-1	-	-	TRBJ1-6	CASSTRGGQGNSPLHF	TGTGCCAGCAGCACCCGAGGTGGGCAGGGAAATTCACCCCTCCACTTT
TRBV20-1	-	-	TRBJ2-7	CSARDAPRQAGAYEQYF	TGCAGTGCTAGAGATGCCCCTAGACAGGCGGGGGCCTACGAGCAGTACTTC
TRBV29-1	TRBD1	once	TRBJ2-1	CSVGDRGRPYNEQFF	TGCAGCGTTGGGGACAGGGGCCGCCCGTACAATGAGCAGTTCTTC
TRBV15	-	-	TRBJ1-5	CATSRGVGNQPQHF	TGTGCCACCAGCAGAGGCGTAGGCAATCAGCCCCAGCATTTT
TRBV3-1	-	few	TRBJ2-2	CASSQVPQGVGELFF	TGTGCCAGCAGCCAAGTGCCGCAGGGAGTAGGGGAGCTGTTTTTT